These 20 T cell receptor beta chains were all obtained from the same sample, sequenced in a study of T-cell reconstitution after alpha-beta-depleted transplantation in children. It was with unique molecular identifiers that the TCRbeta library was prepared. TCRdb called the PCR reads again in MiXCR, with one record for every CDR3 protein. Altogether almost 400,000 distinct CDR3 sequences are present, over 20% being singletons, with the ten largest covering over 3.5%. Sequencing used PBMCs from the stem cell graft donor, obtained from the stem cell graft. These receptors were collected from a human donor who donated a stem cell graft to a child with acute myeloid leukemia.

As regards this clonotype: One junction end disagrees with the germline gene, perhaps due to a read error. The rearrangement joins TRBV4-1 to TRBJ2-5; D possibly corresponds to TRBD1 (6 bases). The germline gives CDR1 MGHRA, CDR2 YSYEKL. The CDR3 runs to 13 residues. This CDR3 is CASSRPRGETQYF. DNA of the CDR3: TGCGCTAGCAGTCGTCCTAGGGGGGAGACCCAGTACTTC.

V usage is TRBV12-3 or TRBV12-4 and J usage is TRBJ2-2, with D unclear. Deletions cut 3 bases from V and 6 bases from J, with 8 bases between. This CDR3 contains 13 residues. The CDR3 reads CASSFSDPGELFF. Here the CDR3 DNA reads TGTGCCAGCAGTTTCTCAGATCCCGGGGAGCTGTTTTTT.

The chain employs TRBV9 and TRBJ2-7, with D perhaps being TRBD1 or TRBD2 (6 bases each). Germline V gene data show CDR1 as SGDLS and CDR2 as YYNGEE. CDR3 size: 14 residues. V was cut by 2 bases and J by 2 bases, with 11 bases left in between. In nucleotides, the CDR3 is TGTGCCAGCAGCGTGGGGGGCCGGGCCTACGAGCAGTACTTC. Protein product: CASSVGGRAYEQYF.

The V and J genes are TRBV15 and TRBJ2-6, with 11 bases that match TRBD2. CDR3 size: 16 residues. J gave up 4 bases and V 8 bases, and 7 bases lay outside the gene matches. Per germline, CDR1 LNHNV and CDR2 YYDKDF (reference sequence). CDR3 nucleotides: TGTGCCACCCTCGGACTAGCGGGTTCGGGGGCCAACGTCCTGACTTTC. This translates into CATLGLAGSGANVLTF. The whole variable domain, remainder taken from reference TRBV15 and TRBJ2-6, is DAMVIQNPRYQVTQFGKPVTLSCSQTLNHNVMYWYQQKSSQAPKLLFHYYDKDFNNEADTPDNFQSRRPNTSFCFLDIRSPGLGDTAMYLCATLGLAGSGANVLTFGAGSRLTVL.

Only a few counts were recorded for this clonotype. V is TRBV25-1 and J is TRBJ2-7, with D perhaps TRBD2 (6 bases). This CDR3 spans 12 amino acids. Germline V gene lookup returns CDR1 MGHDK and CDR2 SYGVNS. V was cut by 5 bases and J by 7 bases, with 12 bases left in between. The DNA for the CDR3 is TGTGCCAGCAGTACCAACCGGGGGGAGCAGTACTTC. This sequence encodes CASSTNRGEQYF.

This clonotype came up a few times. The rearrangement joins TRBV10-3 to TRBJ2-7; 7 bases are a match to TRBD2. Germline CDR1 and CDR2: ENHRY and SYGVKD. V trimming: 7 bases; J trimming: 3 bases; junction bases outside the gene matches: 3. This CDR3 has 12 amino acids. The CDR3 region has the DNA TGTGCCATCATGGGACTACACTACGAGCAGTACTTC. It codes for CAIMGLHYEQYF.

This chain uses TRBV5-6 with TRBJ2-5; the match to TRBD2 covers 11 bases. CDR1 is SGHDT and CDR2 is YYEEEE in the germline V gene. This CDR3 is 16 amino acids long. The trim removed 2 bases at V and 4 bases at J, leaving 7 bases unmatched. The CDR3 DNA reads TGTGCCAGCAGCTTCACCCTAGCGGGAGGAGGAGAGACCCAGTACTTC. This gives the protein CASSFTLAGGGETQYF.

The chain uses TRBV2 and TRBJ2-5; D is perhaps TRBD1 (6 bases). The V gene lost 7 bases and the J gene lost 2 bases, with 11 bases spanning the gap. Germline V gene sequence: CDR1 SNHLY, CDR2 FYNNEI. The CDR3 has 13 residues. The CDR3 DNA reads as TGTGCCAGCATGAGACAGGAGCAAGAGACCCAGTACTTC. Translating it yields CASMRQEQETQYF.

V and J are TRBV5-6 and TRBJ2-7; D is unresolved. Germline values: CDR1 SGHDT, CDR2 YYEEEE. The CDR3 runs 14 residues. V was cut by 0 bases and J by 11 bases, with 18 bases left in between. The CDR3 is CASSLEGPTSRKYF. As DNA, the CDR3 is TGTGCCAGCAGCTTGGAAGGCCCCACCTCGAGGAAGTACTTC.

The genes are TRBV5-1 and TRBJ2-5, with TRBD2 matching over 7 bases. Germline CDR1 is SGHRS and CDR2 is YFSETQ. J lost 2 bases, V lost 4 bases, and 11 bases had no gene match. The CDR3 has 16 residues. For the CDR3, the DNA is TGCGCCAGCAGCCGCGTGGGAGCGGGAATTCAAGAGACCCAGTACTTC. Its protein product is CASSRVGAGIQETQYF.

The chain carries TRBV3-1 and TRBJ2-7; TRBD2 agrees at 8 bases. V lost 4 bases, J lost 5 bases, and 7 bases stayed unmatched. Germline lookup yields CDR1 LGHDT and CDR2 YNNKEL (reference sequence). CDR3 length: 14 residues. CDR3 in amino acids: CASSLLSGSDEQYF. CDR3 nucleotides: TGTGCCAGCAGCCTCCTCAGCGGGAGTGACGAGCAGTACTTC.

V usage is TRBV12-3 or TRBV12-4 and J usage is TRBJ2-1, with 9 bases lining up with TRBD1. The CDR3 runs 15 residues. The junction had 6 bases not matched to a gene; V was cut back by 4 bases and J by 5 bases. The CDR3 DNA is TGTGCCAGCAGTTGGGGGACAGGGCCGGACAATGAGCAGTTCTTC. Amino acids: CASSWGTGPDNEQFF.

This clonotype was observed a handful of times. The chain is built from TRBV12-3 or TRBV12-4 and TRBJ2-2; D unresolved. Deletions cut 4 bases from V and 2 bases from J, with 8 bases between. The CDR3 has 14 amino acids. CDR3 sequence (DNA): TGTGCCAGCAGTTATGACTCTAACACCGGGGAGCTGTTTTTT. As protein: CASSYDSNTGELFF.

Only a few counts were recorded for this clonotype. The chain couples TRBV9 to TRBJ2-7, with TRBD2 matching over 8 bases. Germline V gene lookup returns CDR1 SGDLS and CDR2 YYNGEE. CDR3 size: 15 residues. Trimming at V came to 3 bases and at J to 5 bases, leaving 10 bases not matched to a gene. The CDR3: CASSEGLEMSDEQYF. CDR3 DNA: TGTGCCAGCAGCGAGGGACTAGAGATGTCGGACGAGCAGTACTTC.

The sample holds a few counts of this clonotype. The CDR3 DNA follows: TGCAGCGTTAAGGGACACCTGAACACTGAAGCTTTCTTT. Its protein product is CSVKGHLNTEAFF. V and J are TRBV29-1 and TRBJ1-1; possibly TRBD1 for D (6 bases). CDR1 and CDR2 (germline): SQVTM, ANQGSEA. CDR3 length: 13 residues. V was trimmed by 5 bases and J by 0 bases, leaving 10 bases between them.

The genes are TRBV12-3 or TRBV12-4 and TRBJ2-1, with TRBD2 matching 8 bases. Unmatched junction bases numbered 7, after V lost 6 bases and J lost 0 bases. CDR3 size: 16 residues. CDR3 nucleotide sequence: TGTGCCAGCAGCACTAGCGGAGGGAGCTCCTACAATGAGCAGTTCTTC. Amino acid sequence: CASSTSGGSSYNEQFF.

The rearrangement links TRBV20-1 to TRBJ2-1; tentatively, D is TRBD1 (8 bases). Germline loops: CDR1 DFQATT, CDR2 SNEGSKA (reference sequence). The CDR3 covers 14 residues. V was clipped by 5 bases and J by 8 bases, with 19 bases between them. DNA for the CDR3: TGCAGTGCTCCTACAGCGGGGACAGGTTATGAGCAGTTCTTC. Translated, it gives CSAPTAGTGYEQFF.

For this clonotype: The junction and the germline gene differ at one end; a read error may be behind it. This rearrangement joins TRBV12-3 or TRBV12-4 to TRBJ2-7; the D gene is possibly TRBD2 (6 bases). This CDR3 is built from 13 residues. The CDR3 here is CAISSGPAGEQYF. Written as DNA, the CDR3 is TGTGCCATCAGTTCGGGACCAGCGGGCGAGCAGTACTTC.

The chain uses TRBV4-1 and TRBJ2-7; D not certain. CDR3 length: 15 amino acids. Trimming cost V 0 bases and J 4 bases, with 13 bases left between them. Germline CDR1 reads MGHRA; CDR2 reads YSYEKL. CDR3 nucleotides: TGCGCCAGCAGCCAAGAGGGGTCTCTAGGGTACGAGCAGTACTTC. It specifies CASSQEGSLGYEQYF.

The rearrangement uses TRBV4-3 and TRBJ2-3, with a weak D call TRBD1 (5 bases). CDR1 is LGHNA and CDR2 is YSLEER in the germline V gene. V lost 0 bases, J lost 6 bases, and 10 bases lay in between. The CDR3 is 14 amino acids. The CDR3 spells CASSQEKGWDTQYF. CDR3 in DNA: TGCGCCAGCAGCCAAGAAAAGGGGTGGGATACGCAGTATTTT.